These 8 T cell receptor beta chains were sequenced from one sample in a study of molecular identifiers for immune sequencing clone quantification. TCRdb independently ran MiXCR on the PCR reads; one entry per CDR3 protein. This sample has about 330,000 distinct CDR3 sequences, with about 22% found just once. Sequencing was done on a sample of naive CD8+ T cells from blood, with Jurkat cell RNA spiked in. Subset noted: FACS-sorted CD8+CD4-CCR7+CD45RA+ naive T cells. The origin of the receptors is a human donor in good health. Some libraries in this study had Jurkat cell RNA spiked in.

Note on this clonotype: Sequence at one end of the junction differs from germline and may be a read error. V is TRBV19 and J is TRBJ2-7; D perhaps matches TRBD2 (5 bases). The length of the CDR3 is 13 residues. Germline V gives CDR1 LNHDA, CDR2 SQIVND (reference sequence). Here the CDR3 reads CAISLTGSYEQYF. The CDR3, as DNA: TGTGCCATTAGTCTGACGGGGTCCTACGAGCAGTACTTC.

This clonotype has only a few counts. The chain recombines TRBV12-3 or TRBV12-4 with TRBJ2-6; 7 bases fit TRBD1. The CDR3 has 18 amino acids. With V trimmed by 1 base and J by 0 bases, 6 bases remained unmatched. The CDR3 nucleotides are TGTGCCAGCAGTTTAGGGGGCAGGGGGAGCTCTGGGGCCAACGTCCTGACTTTC. Its translation is CASSLGGRGSSGANVLTF.

Details on this clonotype: A junction end diverges from the germline sequence, so it may reflect a read error. The genes are TRBV25-1 and TRBJ2-5, with TRBD1 matching over 10 bases. Germline V gene lookup returns CDR1 MGHDK and CDR2 SYGVNS. The CDR3 has 15 residues. The DNA of the CDR3 is TGTGCCAACAGTGAGTGGACAGGGGGCCAAGAGACCCAGTACTTC. This codes for CANSEWTGGQETQYF.

As to this clonotype: Lacking the conserved final phenylalanine or tryptophan, this CDR3 likely reflects a read error. The chain combines TRBV4-3 with TRBJ2-5; TRBD2 agrees at 16 bases. Germline V lookup: CDR1 LGHNA, CDR2 YSLEER. This CDR3 is 16 amino acids long. The junction had 0 bases not matched to a gene; V was cut back by 3 bases and J by 2 bases. The CDR3 region has the DNA TGCGCCAGCAGCCAGGGACTAGCGGGAGGGCAAGAGACCCAGTACTCC. Amino acid sequence: CASSQGLAGGQETQYS.

This clonotype was seen at least ten times. The chain recombines TRBV19 with TRBJ2-7, with D perhaps TRBD2 (5 bases). This CDR3 has 12 amino acids. The ends were cut back, 3 bases at V and 5 bases at J, with 8 bases in the middle. In germline, CDR1 is LNHDA, CDR2 SQIVND (reference sequence). The CDR3 coding sequence is TGTGCCAGTAGTATCGGAGGAAACGAGCAGTACTTC. This codes for CASSIGGNEQYF.

Notes on this clonotype: This may come from a read error, since a much larger clone is one base off. The V call is TRBV2, the J call TRBJ1-5, with D unresolved. Germline V CDR1 and CDR2: SNHLY, FYNNEI. This CDR3 contains 14 residues. The CDR3 sequence is CACSPSEGNQPQHF. CDR3 sequence (DNA): TGTGCCTGCAGTCCATCGGAAGGCAATCAGCCCCAGCATTTT.

Only a few counts were recorded for this clonotype. This chain connects TRBV6-5 to TRBJ2-7; the D is unclear. Trimming cost V 0 bases and J 2 bases, with 8 bases left between them. This CDR3 has 14 amino acids. Germline lookup yields CDR1 MNHEY and CDR2 SVGAGI. CDR3 nucleotides: TGTGCCAGCAGTTACTCGTCTATGGCCTACGAGCAGTACTTC. Residues: CASSYSSMAYEQYF.

The V and J genes are TRBV11-2 and TRBJ1-1, with D perhaps TRBD1 (5 bases). CDR3 size: 14 residues. V was cut by 1 base and J by 7 bases, with 13 bases left in between. CDR1 SGHAT and CDR2 FQNNGV come from the germline V gene. CDR3 DNA sequence: TGTGCCAGCAGCTTAGTGAGCGGGGCTTATGAAGCTTTCTTT. Translating it yields CASSLVSGAYEAFF.